One TCR beta chain is described in this entry. This record comes from a study of Graves' ophthalmopathy and Graves' hyperthyroidism. RNA transcripts were the source from which TCR beta CDR3 regions were amplified. HTBI primers were employed in first-round RT-PCR, then a second-round multiplex PCR followed. TCRdb passed the multiplex PCR reads through MiXCR, listing each CDR3 protein once. The repertoire has around 36,000 distinct CDR3 sequences, roughly 50% of them found once; the top ten carry approximately 27%. CDR3 size: 13 residues. The V segment lost 6 bases and the J segment 0 bases; nucleotides outside the gene matches: 1. The V gene's germline CDR1 is MNHNY and CDR2 SVGAGI (reference sequence).

The clonotype was recovered from an adult woman with stable Graves' hyperthyroidism. The specimen sequenced was peripheral blood. J is TRBJ1-1 and V is TRBV6-6, with TRBD1 matching 7 bases. In DNA, the CDR3 is TGTGCCAGCAGACAGGGGATGAACACTGAAGCTTTCTTT. Residues: CASRQGMNTEAFF.